The 22 T cell receptor beta chains listed next were all sequenced from one sample in a study of shared clonotypes between healthy human individuals. Data came from immunoSEQ multiplex PCR; TCRdb stores just in-frame clones and leaves some out. This table has 450,000 to 600,000 clones, around 79% appearing once. Sequencing used PBMCs. The origin of the receptors is a woman in her 40s in good health. Some clones in this sample may be carry-over from other donors' samples.

The J gene is TRBJ2-1, the V gene TRBV5-4; TRBD2 agrees at 12 bases. There are 15 residues in the CDR3. The V gene end was trimmed by 5 bases and the J gene end by 4 bases; junction bases not matched to a gene: 4. The V gene's germline CDR1 is SGHNT and CDR2 YYREEE (reference sequence). The CDR3 DNA follows: TGTGCCAGCAGACTAGCGGGAGGTATATACAATGAGCAGTTCTTC. It specifies CASRLAGGIYNEQFF.

This rearrangement joins TRBV30 to TRBJ1-2, with 8 nucleotides matching TRBD1. The CDR3 runs 13 residues. The germline gives CDR1 GTSNPN, CDR2 SVGIG (reference sequence). J lost 1 base, V lost 5 bases, and 3 bases had no gene match. The DNA of the CDR3 is TGTGCCTGGGGGGACAGGCTTAACTATGGCTACACCTTC. It codes for CAWGDRLNYGYTF.

The chain couples TRBV30 to TRBJ2-5, with TRBD1 matching over 11 bases. Unmatched junction bases numbered 2, after V lost 3 bases and J lost 5 bases. Germline loops: CDR1 GTSNPN, CDR2 SVGIG (reference sequence). This CDR3 comprises 13 residues. The CDR3, as DNA: TGTGCCTGGAGGGACAGGGGGCGGGAGACCCAGTACTTC. It translates to CAWRDRGRETQYF.

The V call is TRBV21-1, the J call TRBJ1-5. TRBV21-1 is labeled a pseudogene. This CDR3 is built from 12 residues. The CDR3 sequence: CASSKVRTQQHF. The CDR3 nucleotides read TGTGCCAGCAGCAAAGTAAGGACGCAACAGCATTTT.

This chain joins TRBV5-5 and TRBJ2-5; possibly TRBD2 for D (5 bases). Germline-derived CDR1 and CDR2 are SGHKS and YYEKEE (reference sequence). CDR3 length: 13 amino acids. V lost 3 bases to trimming and J lost 7 bases, with 13 bases between them. CDR3 loop: CASSWRTLGTQYF. As DNA, the CDR3 is TGTGCCAGCAGCTGGAGGACCTTGGGGACCCAGTACTTC.

To note about this clone: The same CDR3 also results from other DNA sequences found in this sample. The chain couples TRBV14 to TRBJ2-7; the D is unclear. The ends were cut back, 0 bases at V and 4 bases at J, with 7 bases in the middle. The CDR3 loop spans 13 amino acids. Germline CDR1 and CDR2: SGHDN and FVKESK. This CDR3 is CASSQDLGYEQYF. CDR3 bases: TGTGCCAGCAGCCAAGATTTGGGTTACGAGCAGTACTTC.

This clone was picked up a small number of times. The J gene is TRBJ2-7, the V gene TRBV15; D gene ambiguous. The CDR3 loop spans 13 amino acids. Trimming removed 0 bases at V and 3 bases at J, with 6 bases between. CDR1 and CDR2 (germline): LNHNV, YYDKDF (reference sequence). The CDR3: CATSREHYYEQYF. As DNA, the CDR3 is TGTGCCACCAGCAGAGAACATTACTACGAGCAGTACTTC.

This chain joins TRBV5-4 and TRBJ2-4; D unclear. The CDR3 covers 14 residues. V was cut by 0 bases and J by 1 base, with 5 bases left in between. Per the germline V gene, CDR1 is SGHNT and CDR2 is YYREEE (reference sequence). CDR3 in amino acids: CASSLDGAKNIQYF. Written as DNA, the CDR3 is TGTGCCAGCAGCTTGGACGGGGCCAAAAACATTCAGTACTTC.

This clone came up once. The J gene is TRBJ2-6, the V gene TRBV7-8, with D maybe TRBD2 (6 bases). The V end lost 1 base, the J end lost 0 bases, and 19 bases lay between the germline ends. Per germline, CDR1 SGHVS and CDR2 FQNEAQ. CDR3 size: 20 residues. The CDR3 loop is CASSLGNAGLAISGANVLTF. The DNA for the CDR3 is TGTGCCAGCAGCTTAGGCAACGCGGGACTCGCCATCTCTGGGGCCAACGTCCTGACTTTC.

This clone has only one observation. The rearrangement links TRBV18 to TRBJ1-5; TRBD1 aligns across 7 bases. The CDR3 length is 16 residues. Trimming cost V 1 base and J 1 base; bases outside gene matches: 4. Germline CDR1 and CDR2: KGHSH and LQKENI. The CDR3 DNA reads as TGTGCCAGCTCACCACTAGGGACAGTGAGCAATCAGCCCCAGCATTTT. This sequence encodes CASSPLGTVSNQPQHF.

In regard to this clone: A read error may account for a junction end that differs from germline. This chain joins TRBV4-1 and TRBJ2-5; D remains ambiguous. The CDR3 has 13 residues. Germline V gives CDR1 MGHRA, CDR2 YSYEKL. The CDR3: CASSQGFQGTQYF. For the CDR3, the DNA is TGCGCCAGCAGCCAAGGCTTCCAAGGGACCCAGTACTTC.

The chain joins TRBV27 to TRBJ2-7; tentatively, D is TRBD1 or TRBD2 (6 bases each). Trimming removed 6 bases from V and 0 bases from J, with 15 bases in between. The germline gives CDR1 MNHEY, CDR2 SMNVEV (reference sequence). The CDR3 consists of 15 residues. The DNA for the CDR3 is TGTGCCAGCAGAAATATAGGGGGGAGCTCCTACGAGCAGTACTTC. Translating it yields CASRNIGGSSYEQYF.

The gene calls are TRBV18 and TRBJ2-5, with 7 bases matching TRBD2. The CDR3 contains 14 residues. CDR1 is KGHSH, CDR2 LQKENI, per germline. Trimming cost V 6 bases and J 5 bases; bases outside gene matches: 9. CDR3 DNA sequence: TGTGCCAGCTCTGGGACTATTGGTATGGAGACCCAGTACTTC. It specifies CASSGTIGMETQYF.

This clone was observed once. The chain joins TRBV7-8 to TRBJ1-2; possible D gene TRBD1, 5 bases. Germline CDR1 SGHVS, CDR2 FQNEAQ. With 2 bases removed from V and 4 bases from J, the gap between germline ends came to 17 bases. The CDR3 is made up of 16 amino acids. The CDR3 loop is CASSLTFRSRGYGYTF. For the CDR3, the DNA is TGTGCCAGCAGCTTAACTTTTCGCTCAAGGGGCTATGGCTACACCTTC.

This clone was observed many times. V and J are TRBV27 and TRBJ2-5; 11 nucleotides align to TRBD1. The CDR3 spans 15 residues. V lost 6 bases to trimming and J lost 5 bases; unmatched junction nucleotides: 8. Germline CDR1 MNHEY, CDR2 SMNVEV (reference sequence). In nucleotides, the CDR3 is TGTGCCAGCAGAAGGACAGGGGGCGCCTGGGAGACCCAGTACTTC. Protein product: CASRRTGGAWETQYF.

This clone was counted a few times. V gene TRBV19 combines with J gene TRBJ2-7; D possibly corresponds to TRBD1 (6 bases). This CDR3 has 15 residues. Germline V gene lookup returns CDR1 LNHDA and CDR2 SQIVND (reference sequence). With 9 bases removed from V and 4 bases from J, the gap between germline ends came to 22 bases. The CDR3 here is CASSTHLQGPYEQYF. Written as DNA, the CDR3 is TGTGCCAGCTCCACCCACCTACAGGGACCGTACGAGCAGTACTTC.

V gene TRBV6-5 combines with J gene TRBJ1-1; D gene unclear. CDR1 and CDR2 from the germline V gene are MNHEY and SVGAGI. V lost 3 bases to trimming and J lost 3 bases, with 8 bases between them. This CDR3 comprises 13 residues. The CDR3 sequence: CASSYRVDTEAFF. DNA of the CDR3: TGTGCCAGCAGTTATAGGGTGGACACTGAAGCTTTCTTT.

This clone was counted a single time. The chain employs TRBV7-2 and TRBJ2-6; either TRBD1 or TRBD2 may supply D (6 bases each). Germline CDR1 is SGHTA and CDR2 is FQGNSA. The CDR3 sequence is 15 residues long. V was pared by 3 bases and J by 4 bases, with 10 bases between. DNA for the CDR3: TGTGCCAGCAGCTTCGGGGGCGCCGGGGCCAACGTCCTGACTTTC. Translating gives CASSFGGAGANVLTF.

The gene calls are TRBV9 and TRBJ2-1; possibly TRBD1 or TRBD2 for D (6 bases each). CDR1 SGDLS and CDR2 YYNGEE come from the germline V gene. CDR3 size: 12 residues. The V end lost 3 bases, the J end lost 12 bases, and 13 bases lay between the germline ends. The CDR3 spells CASSGRGIGQFF. CDR3 DNA: TGTGCCAGCAGCGGGAGGGGGATTGGGCAGTTCTTC.

The chain recombines TRBV11-3 with TRBJ2-2, with TRBD2 as a possible D gene (6 bases). Germline CDR1 and CDR2: SGHNT and YENEEA. Trimming left V 5 bases short and J 7 bases short, with 11 bases between. CDR3 size: 13 residues. Here the CDR3 reads CASSQLAVGELFF. The CDR3 region has the DNA TGTGCCAGCAGCCAACTAGCCGTCGGGGAGCTGTTTTTT.

This clone showed up just a few times. The rearrangement links TRBV28 to TRBJ1-2; 7 bases map to TRBD1. CDR1 is MDHEN, CDR2 SYDVKM, per germline. CDR3 length: 17 residues. J lost 1 base, V lost 1 base, and 9 bases had no gene match. Here the CDR3 DNA reads TGTGCCAGCAGTTTATCCTCTTTTGGGACAGATAACTATGGCTACACCTTC. It translates to CASSLSSFGTDNYGYTF.

The V call is TRBV6-6, the J call TRBJ1-1; no firm D call. The ends were cut back, 6 bases at V and 9 bases at J, with 11 bases in the middle. The CDR3 sequence is 11 residues long. CDR1 is MNHNY, CDR2 SVGAGI, per germline (reference sequence). In DNA, the CDR3 is TGTGCCAGCAGCAACGACTTAAAAGCTTTCTTT. Its translation: CASSNDLKAFF.